The 13 T cell receptor beta chains presented below share a single source sample, sequenced in a study of blood T cell repertoires in COVID-19 (dated by TCRdb to between 2020 and 2021). Receptor amplification or capture employed the immunoSEQ multiplex PCR assay. Entries here come from immuneACCESS through TCRdb and include only in-frame sequences with V and J called. Some clones fail to appear in such tables; in the studies checked, an unresolved V gene covers under half of the shortfall, and the cause of the remainder is unknown. Across this sample there are about 150,000 clones, with around 82% seen only once. The ten largest clones add up to around 45% of the sample. The sequencing input was peripheral blood. These receptors originate from a human donor in a cohort sampled during active COVID-19.

Only one count was recorded for this clone. The CDR3 DNA follows: TGCGCCAGCAGCCCAGGAGGAGTCCTCTACGAGCAGTACTTC. Protein sequence: CASSPGGVLYEQYF. The V and J genes are TRBV5-1 and TRBJ2-7; tentatively, D is TRBD2 (5 bases). V shed 4 bases and J shed 3 bases, with 14 bases lying between them. The CDR3 is 14 residues long. CDR1 SGHRS and CDR2 YFSETQ come from the germline V gene.

The CDR3 DNA follows: TGTGCCAGCAGCCCCCGGACAGGGTACGAGACCCAGTACTTC. Protein sequence: CASSPRTGYETQYF. The gene calls are TRBV9 and TRBJ2-5; TRBD1 agrees at 8 bases. The CDR3 totals 14 residues. CDR1 and CDR2 from the germline V gene are SGDLS and YYNGEE. With V trimmed by 4 bases and J by 5 bases, 7 bases remained unmatched.

V is TRBV12-5 and J is TRBJ1-2, with D tentatively TRBD1 (5 bases). This CDR3 region has 15 residues. Germline CDR1 and CDR2: LGHNT and FRNRAP. Deletions cut 5 bases from V and 6 bases from J, with 19 bases between. CDR3: CASGAAAWQDNGYTF. The CDR3 nucleotides are TGTGCTAGTGGTGCCGCGGCGTGGCAGGACAATGGCTACACCTTC.

The V and J genes are TRBV14 and TRBJ2-7; possibly TRBD2 for D (6 bases). CDR3 length equals 15 residues. Trimming took 1 base from V and 6 from J, leaving 16 bases between them. Germline CDR1 is SGHDN and CDR2 is FVKESK. The CDR3 sequence: CASSQAGTPGGEQYF. CDR3 nucleotides: TGTGCCAGCAGCCAAGCCGGGACTCCTGGGGGCGAGCAGTACTTC.

The V gene is TRBV19, the J gene TRBJ1-1, with 7 bases fitting TRBD1. The CDR3 length is 14 residues. Germline V gene sequence: CDR1 LNHDA, CDR2 SQIVND (reference sequence). J was trimmed by 1 base and V by 5 bases; bases with no gene match: 4. This chain's CDR3 is CASSLRTGNTEAFF. Written as DNA, the CDR3 is TGTGCCAGTAGTCTCCGGACAGGGAACACTGAAGCTTTCTTT.

This rearrangement joins TRBV11-3 to TRBJ2-6; perhaps TRBD1 as D (5 bases). V was clipped by 1 base and J by 2 bases, with 9 bases between them. Per germline, CDR1 SGHNT and CDR2 YENEEA. The CDR3 is 16 residues long. The CDR3 bases are TGTGCCAGCAGCTTAGTCCTCAGGGCTGGGGCCAACGTCCTGACTTTC. Protein product: CASSLVLRAGANVLTF. Full variable domain (missing parts from reference TRBV11-3 and TRBJ2-6): EAGVVQSPRYKIIEKKQPVAFWCNPISGHNTLYWYLQNLGQGPELLIRYENEEAVDDSQLPKDRFSAERLKGVDSTLKIQPAELGDSAVYLCASSLVLRAGANVLTFGAGSRLTVL.

The chain carries TRBV27 and TRBJ1-3; D gene unclear. Trimming removed 5 bases from V and 0 bases from J, with 14 bases in between. Germline V CDR1 and CDR2: MNHEY, SMNVEV (reference sequence). CDR3 length equals 16 residues. The DNA for the CDR3 is TGTGCCAGCAGTCCCCGAAGGGAGTACTCTGGAAACACCATATATTTT. Protein: CASSPRREYSGNTIYF.

The chain is built from TRBV5-4 and TRBJ2-5; TRBD2 agrees at 14 bases. Germline lookup yields CDR1 SGHNT and CDR2 YYREEE (reference sequence). Trimming cost V 3 bases and J 4 bases; bases outside gene matches: 5. This CDR3 region has 16 residues. The CDR3: CASSSGLAGARETQYF. CDR3 nucleotides: TGTGCCAGCAGCTCGGGACTAGCGGGGGCAAGAGAGACCCAGTACTTC. The variable domain in full, completed from reference TRBV5-4 and TRBJ2-5, reads ETGVTQSPTHLIKTRGQQVTLRCSSQSGHNTVSWYQQALGQGPQFIFQYYREEENGRGNFPPRFSGLQFPNYSSELNVNALELDDSALYLCASSSGLAGARETQYFGPGTRLLVL.

The J gene is TRBJ2-5, the V gene TRBV15; tentatively, D is TRBD2 (7 bases). V lost 6 bases and J 2 bases, leaving 13 bases between the germline ends. The germline V gene encodes CDR1 LNHNV and CDR2 YYDKDF (reference sequence). The length of the CDR3 is 14 residues. The CDR3 loop reads CATRGGGDQETQYF. CDR3 nucleotides: TGTGCCACCAGGGGAGGGGGGGATCAAGAGACCCAGTACTTC.

The chain carries TRBV4-1 and TRBJ2-7, with D perhaps TRBD1 (5 bases). V dropped 0 bases and J dropped 9 bases, with 18 bases sitting between them. The CDR3 has 15 residues. Germline V lookup: CDR1 MGHRA, CDR2 YSYEKL. The CDR3, as DNA: TGCGCCAGCAGCCAAGACCCCAGGGCCAGCCTGGGGCAGTACTTC. Protein: CASSQDPRASLGQYF.

The chain has TRBV11-3 and TRBJ2-1, with TRBD2 matching over 11 bases. Trimming cost V 4 bases and J 7 bases; bases outside gene matches: 3. The CDR3 totals 14 residues. CDR1 SGHNT and CDR2 YENEEA come from the germline V gene. The CDR3 spells CASSSPSGRNEQFF. In DNA, the CDR3 is TGTGCCAGCAGCTCTCCTAGCGGGAGGAATGAGCAGTTCTTC.

The chain uses TRBV6-2 or TRBV6-3 and TRBJ2-1, with TRBD2 matching 8 bases. J lost 15 bases, V lost 6 bases, and 10 bases had no gene match. The germline V gene has CDR1 MNHEY and CDR2 SVGEGT. The CDR3 extends over 12 amino acids. The CDR3 region is CASSGGGQYRFF. CDR3 coding DNA: TGTGCCAGCAGCGGGGGGGGCCAGTATCGGTTCTTC.

Concerning this clone itself: The junction departs from germline at one end; a sequencing error may be responsible. The V and J genes are TRBV7-7 and TRBJ1-5, with D possibly TRBD1 on 5 matching bases. The germline gives CDR1 SSHAT, CDR2 FNYEAQ (reference sequence). The CDR3 runs 17 residues. DNA of the CDR3: TGTGCTAGCAGCTCAGGGTGTAGCTACCCACAAGCTCAGCCCCAGCATTTT. Its translation: CASSSGCSYPQAQPQHF.